The clone carrying this TCR beta chain was detected only a few times. Its antigen is unknown. Clones were read by immunoSEQ multiplex PCR, and TCRdb kept only the in-frame ones, dropping some. The table includes fewer than 1,500 clones, approximately 20% detected once. The sample is drawn from a study of T cells in localized non-small cell lung cancer. The study, taken as a whole, reports: The study detected a median around 61 of the top 100 tumor clones in adjacent lung. Owing to sequencing of a solitary tumor region, heterogeneity cannot be discounted. Overall survival was longer when the density of T cells in the blood was higher.

The CDR3 contains 13 residues. V was trimmed by 3 bases and J by 0 bases, leaving 5 bases between them. Germline assignment: CDR1 SGHTA and CDR2 FQGNSA. This clonotype was sampled from a woman aged 40 to 75 with stage I lung adenocarcinoma. The input for sequencing was lung tumor tissue, taken before any cancer treatment. V usage is TRBV7-2 and J usage is TRBJ1-1; D unclear. The CDR3 loop reads CASSFTVNTEAFF. CDR3 nucleotides: TGTGCCAGCAGCTTCACGGTGAACACTGAAGCTTTCTTT.